A selection of T cell receptor beta chains follows, all from one sample in a study of T cell clonotyping in hematopoietic cell transplantation. Some clones are missing from TCRdb's copy, which holds only in-frame ones; the method was immunoSEQ multiplex PCR. The top ten clones hold about 1.5% of a sample with nearly 70,000 clones, around 94% of them seen once. The sequencing input was peripheral blood mononuclear cells. Every receptor here comes from a man aged 50 or older in good health. Some clones in this sample may be carry-over from other donors' samples. Each CDR3 is given with its conserved first and last residue. D genes are given only for firm matches. Rows give clone size only sometimes, using once, few, many, or a class for an expanded clone.

d_call	v_call	clone_size	j_call	cdr3_aa	cdr3_nt
TRBD2	TRBV9	NA	TRBJ2-4	CASSVAGGGKNIQYF	TGTGCCAGCAGCGTAGCGGGAGGAGGCAAAAACATTCAGTACTTC
TRBD2	TRBV6-5	once	TRBJ2-1	CASSRLAGGPHEQFF	TGTGCCAGCAGCCGACTAGCGGGAGGGCCCCATGAGCAGTTCTTC
TRBD1	TRBV6-1	NA	TRBJ2-7	CASSGAGTGIYEQYF	TGTGCCAGCAGTGGAGCCGGGACAGGGATATACGAGCAGTACTTC
NA	TRBV2	NA	TRBJ2-7	CASSERSSYEQYF	TGTGCCAGCAGTGAGAGGAGCTCCTACGAGCAGTACTTC
NA	TRBV2	once	TRBJ1-3	CASSDEGDRMSSGNTIYF	TGTGCCAGCAGTGACGAGGGTGACAGAATGAGCTCTGGAAACACCATATATTTT
NA	TRBV7-8	NA	TRBJ1-4	CASSLGSQRPGEKLFF	TGTGCCAGCAGCTTAGGTAGCCAACGCCCGGGTGAAAAACTGTTTTTT
TRBD1	TRBV30	NA	TRBJ1-2	CALQGAPGYTF	TGTGCCCTCCAGGGGGCGCCTGGCTACACCTTC
NA	TRBV2	NA	TRBJ2-2	CASRDTSNTGELFF	TGTGCCAGCAGGGACACCTCGAACACCGGGGAGCTGTTTTTT
NA	TRBV5-1	NA	TRBJ2-5	CASSSKTDLQETQYF	TGCGCCAGCAGCTCCAAGACGGATTTACAAGAGACCCAGTACTTC
NA	TRBV5-1	NA	TRBJ2-3	CASSPVGGNTQYF	TGCGCCAGCAGCCCCGTTGGTGGGAATACGCAGTATTTT
TRBD1	TRBV6-5	NA	TRBJ2-7	CASSYPGTGLREQYF	TGTGCCAGCAGTTACCCCGGGACAGGGCTTCGGGAGCAGTACTTC
NA	TRBV28	NA	TRBJ1-1	CASRSDSLNTEAFF	TGTGCCAGCAGGTCGGACAGTTTGAACACTGAAGCTTTCTTT